One T cell receptor beta chain is described in this entry. Antigen specificity is unknown. This CDR3 contains 14 residues. The germline V gene has CDR1 SGHTA and CDR2 FQGTGA. V shed 4 bases, J shed 6 bases, and the junction held 7 bases outside the gene matches. cDNA reverse transcribed from extracted RNA served as the sequencing template. Here immunoSEQ multiplex PCR was the method, and the copy in TCRdb shows in-frame clones only, minus some. The sample holds 100,000 to 150,000 clones, under 40% seen once. These data are taken from a study of CD8+ T cells in alopecia areata. Study-wide results and limits: Clonality in lesional scalp, especially alopecia totalis/universalis, exceeded that of normal scalp.

The rearrangement links TRBV7-3 to TRBJ1-1, with 8 bases that match TRBD1. Sequenced: CD4+ T cells sorted from blood. This TCR was sampled from a human donor with alopecia areata. CDR3 sequence reads: CASSSGQGSSEAFF. Here the CDR3 DNA reads TGTGCCAGCAGCTCCGGACAGGGAAGCTCTGAAGCTTTCTTT.